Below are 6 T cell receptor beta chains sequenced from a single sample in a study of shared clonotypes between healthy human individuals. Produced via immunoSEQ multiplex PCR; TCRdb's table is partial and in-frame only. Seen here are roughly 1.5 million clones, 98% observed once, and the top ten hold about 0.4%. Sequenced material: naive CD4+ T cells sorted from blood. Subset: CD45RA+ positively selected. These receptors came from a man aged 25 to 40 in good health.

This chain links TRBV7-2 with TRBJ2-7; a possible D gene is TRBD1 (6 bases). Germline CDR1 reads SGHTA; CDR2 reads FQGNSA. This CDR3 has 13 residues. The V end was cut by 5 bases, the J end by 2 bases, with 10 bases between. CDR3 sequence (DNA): TGTGCCAGCAGCCGGACAGCAACCTACGAGCAGTACTTC. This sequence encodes CASSRTATYEQYF.

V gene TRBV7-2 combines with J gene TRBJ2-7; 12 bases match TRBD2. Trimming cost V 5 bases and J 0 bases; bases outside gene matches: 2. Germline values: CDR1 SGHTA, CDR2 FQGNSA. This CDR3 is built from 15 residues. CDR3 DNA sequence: TGTGCCAGCAGCCGGGGACTAGCGGGCTCCTACGAGCAGTACTTC. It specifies CASSRGLAGSYEQYF.

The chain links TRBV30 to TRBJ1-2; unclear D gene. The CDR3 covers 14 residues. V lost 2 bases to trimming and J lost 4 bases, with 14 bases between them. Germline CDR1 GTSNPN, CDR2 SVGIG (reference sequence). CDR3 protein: CAWSPKVGSYGYTF. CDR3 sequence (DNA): TGTGCCTGGAGTCCGAAGGTAGGGTCCTATGGCTACACCTTC.

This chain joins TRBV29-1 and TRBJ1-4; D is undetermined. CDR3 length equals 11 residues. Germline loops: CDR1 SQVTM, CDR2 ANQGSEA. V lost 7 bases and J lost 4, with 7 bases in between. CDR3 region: CSAEHNEKLFF. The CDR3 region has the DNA TGCAGCGCCGAACATAATGAAAAACTGTTTTTT.

The CDR3 spells CASSHTSASSYNEQFF. The CDR3 DNA is TGTGCCAGCAGCCATACTAGCGCGAGCTCCTACAATGAGCAGTTCTTC. J is TRBJ2-1 and V is TRBV9; the match to TRBD2 covers 7 bases. Trimming cost V 4 bases and J 0 bases; bases outside gene matches: 7. The germline gives CDR1 SGDLS, CDR2 YYNGEE. The CDR3 is made up of 16 amino acids.

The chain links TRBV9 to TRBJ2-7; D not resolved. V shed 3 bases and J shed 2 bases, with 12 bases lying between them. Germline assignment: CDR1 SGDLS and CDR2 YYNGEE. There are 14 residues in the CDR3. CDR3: CASSEQSATYEQYF. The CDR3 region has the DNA TGTGCCAGCAGCGAACAATCCGCCACCTACGAGCAGTACTTC.